A selection of T cell receptor beta chains follows, all from one sample in a study of T cells after yellow fever vaccination. TCRdb reprocessed the 5' RACE reads via MiXCR and lists one record per CDR3 protein. The table includes about 350,000 distinct CDR3 sequences, 11% detected once. The sequences come from PBMCs, collected on the day of the first yellow fever vaccination. These TCRs come from a man younger than 30 who received the YFV17D yellow fever vaccine. Each CDR3 is given with its conserved first and last residue. D genes are given only for firm matches. Not all rows give a size; the values are once, few, many and, for expanded clones, a class.

CDR3 DNA: TGTGCCGCCCAAACCACAGATACGCAGTATTTT; CDR3 protein: CAAQTTDTQYF; D gene: NA; J gene: TRBJ2-3; V gene: TRBV28; clone size: few
CDR3 DNA: TGTGCCAGCAGCCCCCTGACTAGTAGGGGCAGCTACGAGCAGTACTTC; CDR3 protein: CASSPLTSRGSYEQYF; D gene: NA; J gene: TRBJ2-7; V gene: TRBV7-2; clone size: few
CDR3 DNA: TGTGCCAGCAGGCCAGGGGGCAATAATTCACCCCTCCACTTT; CDR3 protein: CASRPGGNNSPLHF; D gene: TRBD1; J gene: TRBJ1-6; V gene: TRBV7-2; clone size: few
CDR3 DNA: TGTGCCAGCAGCTTAATACAGGGGCGACAGGGGTTGAGTGGCTACACCTTC; CDR3 protein: CASSLIQGRQGLSGYTF; D gene: TRBD1; J gene: TRBJ1-2; V gene: TRBV7-2; clone size: few
CDR3 DNA: TGTGCCAGCAGGGGACGGACCACTGAAGCTTTCTTT; CDR3 protein: CASRGRTTEAFF; D gene: NA; J gene: TRBJ1-1; V gene: TRBV6-5; clone size: few
CDR3 DNA: TGTGCCAGCAGCCAAGAGCTAGGGGGCGGGGAGCTGTTTTTT; CDR3 protein: CASSQELGGGELFF; D gene: NA; J gene: TRBJ2-2; V gene: TRBV4-2; clone size: NA
CDR3 DNA: TGTGCCAGCAGCCAAGATACGACTAGCGGGGGGCGTAGCACAGATACGCAGTATTTT; CDR3 protein: CASSQDTTSGGRSTDTQYF; D gene: TRBD2; J gene: TRBJ2-3; V gene: TRBV4-2; clone size: NA
CDR3 DNA: TGTGCCAGCAGCCAAGCCGTTGAGGATACGCAGTATTTT; CDR3 protein: CASSQAVEDTQYF; D gene: NA; J gene: TRBJ2-3; V gene: TRBV7-9; clone size: many
CDR3 DNA: TGTGCCAGCAGCTCAACCGGGGCCCGTAATTCACCCCTCCACTTT; CDR3 protein: CASSSTGARNSPLHF; D gene: NA; J gene: TRBJ1-6; V gene: TRBV7-6; clone size: few
CDR3 DNA: TGTGCCAGCAGGGGGACGGGCGATGAGCAGTTCTTC; CDR3 protein: CASRGTGDEQFF; D gene: NA; J gene: TRBJ2-1; V gene: TRBV6-1; clone size: NA
CDR3 DNA: TGCAGCGGTTCGGACTCCACCGAAGAGACCCAGTACTTC; CDR3 protein: CSGSDSTEETQYF; D gene: NA; J gene: TRBJ2-5; V gene: TRBV29-1; clone size: few
CDR3 DNA: TGTGCCAGCAGCCCAATACCCGGGACTAGCGGCACCGGGGAGCTGTTTTTT; CDR3 protein: CASSPIPGTSGTGELFF; D gene: TRBD2; J gene: TRBJ2-2; V gene: TRBV9; clone size: NA
CDR3 DNA: TGTGCCAGCAGCTTAGCACGGGACATTTTCACCGGGGAGCTGTTTTTT; CDR3 protein: CASSLARDIFTGELFF; D gene: NA; J gene: TRBJ2-2; V gene: TRBV7-2; clone size: few
CDR3 DNA: TGCAGCGTTGTTAACTTCGGCCGACGAATTAAGGGGAATGACTATGGCTACACCTTC; CDR3 protein: CSVVNFGRRIKGNDYGYTF; D gene: NA; J gene: TRBJ1-2; V gene: TRBV29-1; clone size: NA
CDR3 DNA: TGCGCCAGCAGCTTCAGCGGGTCGAGCTCCTACAATGAGCAGTTCTTC; CDR3 protein: CASSFSGSSSYNEQFF; D gene: NA; J gene: TRBJ2-1; V gene: TRBV5-1; clone size: many
CDR3 DNA: TGTGCCAGCAGTTTCGGTAGCGGGGGGATGTGGTTGGCCCAGTACTTC; CDR3 protein: CASSFGSGGMWLAQYF; D gene: TRBD2; J gene: TRBJ2-5; V gene: TRBV12-3/TRBV12-4; clone size: few
CDR3 DNA: TGCAGTGCTAGGACAGCCTACACAGATACGCAGTATTTT; CDR3 protein: CSARTAYTDTQYF; D gene: NA; J gene: TRBJ2-3; V gene: TRBV20-1; clone size: once
CDR3 DNA: TGTGCCAGCAGCCAACGGGACAGGGGTGATCACGAGCAGTACTTC; CDR3 protein: CASSQRDRGDHEQYF; D gene: TRBD1; J gene: TRBJ2-7; V gene: TRBV4-2; clone size: NA
CDR3 DNA: TGTGCCAGCAGCCCTACAGGGAACACCGGGGAGCTGTGTTTT; CDR3 protein: CASSPTGNTGELCF; D gene: NA; J gene: TRBJ2-2; V gene: TRBV5-4; clone size: NA
CDR3 DNA: TGTGCCAGCAGCTTAGGGAACGGGGATACGCAGTATTTT; CDR3 protein: CASSLGNGDTQYF; D gene: NA; J gene: TRBJ2-3; V gene: TRBV7-2; clone size: many
CDR3 DNA: TGCGCCAGCAGCCAAGGGCTTCGCTCCTACAATGAGCAGTTCTTC; CDR3 protein: CASSQGLRSYNEQFF; D gene: NA; J gene: TRBJ2-1; V gene: TRBV4-1; clone size: few
CDR3 DNA: TGTGCCAGCAGTTACTCCGAAGCTTTCTTT; CDR3 protein: CASSYSEAFF; D gene: NA; J gene: TRBJ1-1; V gene: TRBV12-3/TRBV12-4; clone size: NA
CDR3 DNA: TGTGCCAGCAGGCCCGGGCAGGGGGCAAGTAATTCACCCCTCCACTTT; CDR3 protein: CASRPGQGASNSPLHF; D gene: TRBD1; J gene: TRBJ1-6; V gene: TRBV12-3/TRBV12-4; clone size: few
CDR3 DNA: TGCAGCGGTGCGGGGCCGATTAGCACAGATACGCAGTATTTT; CDR3 protein: CSGAGPISTDTQYF; D gene: NA; J gene: TRBJ2-3; V gene: TRBV29-1; clone size: NA
CDR3 DNA: TGTGTGGAGCAGGGGGCTCCTATTAGCTCCTACAATGAGCAGTTCTTC; CDR3 protein: CVEQGAPISSYNEQFF; D gene: TRBD1; J gene: TRBJ2-1; V gene: TRBV2; clone size: NA
CDR3 DNA: TGCGCCAGCAGCTTAGACCCCTCGTTCGGGGTGAATGAGCAGTTCTTC; CDR3 protein: CASSLDPSFGVNEQFF; D gene: NA; J gene: TRBJ2-1; V gene: TRBV5-1; clone size: NA
CDR3 DNA: TGTGCCAGTAGTATAGATCGGGTGACCTTGAACACTGAAGCTTTCTTT; CDR3 protein: CASSIDRVTLNTEAFF; D gene: NA; J gene: TRBJ1-1; V gene: TRBV19; clone size: few
CDR3 DNA: TGTGCCAGCACCTCGACAGGGGGCACCGGGGAGCTGTTTTTT; CDR3 protein: CASTSTGGTGELFF; D gene: TRBD1; J gene: TRBJ2-2; V gene: TRBV12-3/TRBV12-4; clone size: NA
CDR3 DNA: TGTGCCAGTGTCGGGTCACTGTACCAAGAGACCCAGTACTTC; CDR3 protein: CASVGSLYQETQYF; D gene: NA; J gene: TRBJ2-5; V gene: TRBV7-2; clone size: NA
CDR3 DNA: TGTGCCAGCAGCTCATCAGCTTATAATACCGGGGAGCTGTTTTTT; CDR3 protein: CASSSSAYNTGELFF; D gene: NA; J gene: TRBJ2-2; V gene: TRBV7-3; clone size: NA
CDR3 DNA: TGTGCCAGCAGTTACGACAGGGTCGGCGGGGCCCAGACCCAGTACTTC; CDR3 protein: CASSYDRVGGAQTQYF; D gene: NA; J gene: TRBJ2-5; V gene: TRBV6-5; clone size: NA
CDR3 DNA: TGCGCCAGCAGTCACAGGGGAGGGGATACGCAGTATTTT; CDR3 protein: CASSHRGGDTQYF; D gene: NA; J gene: TRBJ2-3; V gene: TRBV23-1; clone size: few
CDR3 DNA: TGTGCCAGCAGTTCACACTCAAACCCAAGCTCCTACGAGCAGTACTTC; CDR3 protein: CASSSHSNPSSYEQYF; D gene: NA; J gene: TRBJ2-7; V gene: TRBV27; clone size: few
CDR3 DNA: TGTGCCAGCAGCTCCCCGGGGACAGGGGATGAAAAACTGTTTTTT; CDR3 protein: CASSSPGTGDEKLFF; D gene: TRBD1; J gene: TRBJ1-4; V gene: TRBV7-9; clone size: few
CDR3 DNA: TGCAGTGCCCCAATGGGGGTAGGTTCACCCCTCCACTTT; CDR3 protein: CSAPMGVGSPLHF; D gene: NA; J gene: TRBJ1-6; V gene: TRBV20-1; clone size: NA
CDR3 DNA: TGTGCCACCAACTCGATGGGAGGTGCCACAGATACGCAGTATTTT; CDR3 protein: CATNSMGGATDTQYF; D gene: NA; J gene: TRBJ2-3; V gene: TRBV7-2; clone size: NA
CDR3 DNA: TGTGCCATCAGTCCAGGCAAAGGGTGGGACACTGAAGCTTTCTTT; CDR3 protein: CAISPGKGWDTEAFF; D gene: NA; J gene: TRBJ1-1; V gene: TRBV10-3; clone size: many
CDR3 DNA: TGCAGCGGGATGACAGCGTGGGACTCCGGGGAGCTGTTTTTT; CDR3 protein: CSGMTAWDSGELFF; D gene: NA; J gene: TRBJ2-2; V gene: TRBV29-1; clone size: NA
CDR3 DNA: TGTGCCAGCACCTACGGTAGCAATCAGCCCCAGCATTTT; CDR3 protein: CASTYGSNQPQHF; D gene: NA; J gene: TRBJ1-5; V gene: TRBV12-3/TRBV12-4; clone size: NA
CDR3 DNA: TGTGCCAGCTCACCCGCAGGGGCGAACACTGAAGCTTTCTTT; CDR3 protein: CASSPAGANTEAFF; D gene: NA; J gene: TRBJ1-1; V gene: TRBV18; clone size: few
CDR3 DNA: TGCAGTGCTCGCCCTTATGAGTCCTCCTACAATGAGCAGTTCTTC; CDR3 protein: CSARPYESSYNEQFF; D gene: NA; J gene: TRBJ2-1; V gene: TRBV20-1; clone size: NA
CDR3 DNA: TGCGCCAGCAGCTTGGAGCGGGGGAGCTATGGCTACACCTTC; CDR3 protein: CASSLERGSYGYTF; D gene: NA; J gene: TRBJ1-2; V gene: TRBV5-1; clone size: NA
CDR3 DNA: TGTGCCAGCAGCCCAAGACTCGACAGGGTAGCCACTGAAGCTTTCTTT; CDR3 protein: CASSPRLDRVATEAFF; D gene: TRBD1; J gene: TRBJ1-1; V gene: TRBV4-2; clone size: NA
CDR3 DNA: TGTGCCAGCAGCCCCTACCGGAGTGATGATGGCTACACCTTC; CDR3 protein: CASSPYRSDDGYTF; D gene: NA; J gene: TRBJ1-2; V gene: TRBV7-2; clone size: NA
CDR3 DNA: TGTGCCATCAGTGACGTTACCGGGACTAGCGGCACAGATACGCAGTATTTT; CDR3 protein: CAISDVTGTSGTDTQYF; D gene: TRBD2; J gene: TRBJ2-3; V gene: TRBV10-3; clone size: many
CDR3 DNA: TGTGCCAGCAGCCAAGACGGGCGGTACCAAGAGACCCAGTACTTC; CDR3 protein: CASSQDGRYQETQYF; D gene: NA; J gene: TRBJ2-5; V gene: TRBV3-1; clone size: few
CDR3 DNA: TGCAGTGCTAGAGCAGGATCCCGAAATTCACCCCTCCACTTT; CDR3 protein: CSARAGSRNSPLHF; D gene: NA; J gene: TRBJ1-6; V gene: TRBV20-1; clone size: NA
CDR3 DNA: TGTGCCAGCAGCGGCCGGACGGTCGGGACAGATACGCAGTATTTT; CDR3 protein: CASSGRTVGTDTQYF; D gene: NA; J gene: TRBJ2-3; V gene: TRBV7-3; clone size: few
CDR3 DNA: TGTGCCACAAGCGACCGGGACAGGGGCGGGGATGAGCAGTTCTTC; CDR3 protein: CATSDRDRGGDEQFF; D gene: TRBD1; J gene: TRBJ2-1; V gene: TRBV19; clone size: few
CDR3 DNA: TGTGCCTCCCGGGACGCCATAAACTATGGCTACACCTTC; CDR3 protein: CASRDAINYGYTF; D gene: NA; J gene: TRBJ1-2; V gene: TRBV30; clone size: NA
CDR3 DNA: TGCGCCAGCAGCCAAGAGGTACAGGGGGGCTACACAGATACGCAGTATTTT; CDR3 protein: CASSQEVQGGYTDTQYF; D gene: TRBD1; J gene: TRBJ2-3; V gene: TRBV4-1; clone size: NA
CDR3 DNA: TGTGCCAGCTCACCGCCGGGACAGGGGAGTACGCAGTATTTT; CDR3 protein: CASSPPGQGSTQYF; D gene: TRBD1; J gene: TRBJ2-3; V gene: TRBV18; clone size: NA
CDR3 DNA: TGTGCCAGCAGTTACAGCCAGAAGAACACTGAAGCTTTCTTT; CDR3 protein: CASSYSQKNTEAFF; D gene: NA; J gene: TRBJ1-1; V gene: TRBV6-5; clone size: few
CDR3 DNA: TGTGCCAGCATAAACCCCCCTCGGGGGACGGGTACTGAAGCTTTCTTT; CDR3 protein: CASINPPRGTGTEAFF; D gene: NA; J gene: TRBJ1-1; V gene: TRBV21-1; clone size: few
CDR3 DNA: TGCAGTGCTAGACGCGGGGAGAACACCGGGGAGCTGTTTTTT; CDR3 protein: CSARRGENTGELFF; D gene: NA; J gene: TRBJ2-2; V gene: TRBV20-1; clone size: few